The 14 T cell receptor beta chains presented below share a single source sample, sequenced in a study of T cell responses to AZD1222 COVID-19 vaccine (dated by TCRdb to the early 2020s). The intended sense of this specimen's time point label: about 28 days (+/-7) after the second vaccine dose. Library method: the immunoSEQ multiplex PCR assay. In TCRdb, the immuneACCESS table is reduced to in-frame sequences with V and J assigned. These tables do not hold every clone; where another copy was compared, an unresolved V gene accounts for under half, and the others remain unexplained. This sample lists 150,000 to 200,000 clones; about nine tenths were detected once. The top ten hold about 2.1% of the sample. The sample here was peripheral blood, taken 28 days after the second AZD1222 dose. The receptors shown here come from an adult who received the AZD1222 COVID-19 vaccine.

The CDR3 sequence is CASSGGGLFYNEQFF. CDR3 coding DNA: TGTGCCAGTAGTGGGGGGGGACTTTTCTACAATGAGCAGTTCTTC. This rearrangement joins TRBV19 to TRBJ2-1, with TRBD2 matching over 7 bases. The junction had 7 bases not matched to a gene; V was cut back by 5 bases and J by 3 bases. CDR1 is LNHDA, CDR2 SQIVND, per germline (reference sequence). This CDR3 contains 15 residues.

This sequence joins TRBV7-2 and TRBJ1-4; D ambiguous. V lost 2 bases to trimming and J lost 0 bases, with 4 bases between them. This CDR3 comprises 14 residues. Germline V gives CDR1 SGHTA, CDR2 FQGNSA. The DNA for the CDR3 is TGTGCCAGCAGCTTACGTACAACTAATGAAAAACTGTTTTTT. It yields the protein CASSLRTTNEKLFF.

The rearrangement links TRBV27 to TRBJ1-6; TRBD1 aligns across 9 bases. The CDR3 loop spans 14 amino acids. The V and J ends lost 6 bases and 10 bases, in that order; junction bases with no gene match: 7. CDR1 MNHEY and CDR2 SMNVEV come from the germline V gene (reference sequence). CDR3 DNA sequence: TGTGCCAGCAGCATTAGACAGGGGGTATCACCCCTCCACTTT. Its translation is CASSIRQGVSPLHF.

This clone showed up just once. CDR3 bases: TGTGCCTGGAGTGGGAGTCGGGGTGGGCCGAACACTGAAGCTTTCTTT. Translated: CAWSGSRGGPNTEAFF. This chain connects TRBV30 to TRBJ1-1; no clear D gene. The CDR3 sequence is 16 residues long. V lost 1 base to trimming and J lost 1 base, with 16 bases between them. Germline assignment: CDR1 GTSNPN and CDR2 SVGIG (reference sequence).

The chain links TRBV3-1 (or the pseudogene TRBV3-2) to TRBJ2-5, with D possibly matching TRBD2 (5 bases). Trimming shortened V by 1 base and J by 5 bases, and 14 bases separated the two germline ends. The CDR3 sequence is 15 residues long. CDR1 and CDR2 (germline): LGHDT, YNNKEL (reference sequence). The CDR3, as DNA: TGTGCCAGCAGCCAAGGAGGTACTAGATGGGAGACCCAGTACTTC. It encodes CASSQGGTRWETQYF.

This clone has just one count. The rearrangement links TRBV18 to TRBJ1-5, with D unresolved. V lost 2 bases to trimming and J lost 0 bases, with 11 bases between them. Germline V gene lookup returns CDR1 KGHSH and CDR2 LQKENI. The CDR3 totals 16 residues. In nucleotides, the CDR3 is TGTGCCAGCTCACCAACGGGCACGGCTAGCAATCAGCCCCAGCATTTT. Translation gives CASSPTGTASNQPQHF. Supplemented by reference TRBV18 and TRBJ1-5, the full variable domain reads NAGVMQNPRHLVRRRGQEARLRCSPMKGHSHVYWYRQLPEEGLKFMVYLQKENIIDESGMPKERFSAEFPKEGPSILRIQQVVRGDSAAYFCASSPTGTASNQPQHFGDGTRLSIL.

This chain joins TRBV4-3 and TRBJ2-7, with no clear D. V was clipped by 0 bases and J by 3 bases, with 6 bases between them. CDR1 LGHNA and CDR2 YSLEER come from the germline V gene. The CDR3 loop spans 13 amino acids. The CDR3 sequence: CASSQDSGYEQYF. The CDR3 region has the DNA TGCGCCAGCAGCCAAGATTCGGGCTACGAGCAGTACTTC.

The J gene is TRBJ2-3, the V gene TRBV11-2; D gene ambiguous. The germline gives CDR1 SGHAT, CDR2 FQNNGV. The CDR3 is 14 amino acids. The germline V and J ends were trimmed by 1 base and 1 base, with 6 bases remaining between them. This CDR3 is CASSLGVRTDTQYF. CDR3 nucleotides: TGTGCCAGCAGCTTAGGGGTACGCACAGATACGCAGTATTTT.

The CDR3: CASTFSLARSYEQYF. CDR3 coding DNA: TGTGCCAGCACTTTCTCCCTAGCACGCTCCTACGAGCAGTACTTC. The chain links TRBV2 to TRBJ2-7; TRBD2 is a possible D gene (5 bases). The V gene's germline CDR1 is SNHLY and CDR2 FYNNEI. The CDR3 has 15 residues. V was pared by 7 bases and J by 0 bases, with 16 bases between. Full variable domain (outside the CDR3, taken from reference TRBV2 and TRBJ2-7): EPEVTQTPSHQVTQMGQEVILRCVPISNHLYFYWYRQILGQKVEFLVSFYNNEISEKSEIFDDQFSVERPDGSNFTLKIRSTKLEDSAMYFCASTFSLARSYEQYFGPGTRLTVT.

This chain links TRBV7-8 with TRBJ2-1; D gene ambiguous. V dropped 2 bases and J dropped 7 bases, with 9 bases sitting between them. From germline, CDR1 is SGHVS and CDR2 FQNEAQ. This CDR3 is 13 amino acids long. The CDR3 DNA reads TGTGCCAGCAGCTTAATGAGGACGAATGAGCAGTTCTTC. Its protein is CASSLMRTNEQFF.

The chain links TRBV27 to TRBJ1-5, with TRBD1 matching 8 bases. With 4 bases clipped from V and 0 bases from J, the junction kept 5 bases outside the gene matches. The CDR3 is 16 residues long. Germline CDR1 reads MNHEY; CDR2 reads SMNVEV (reference sequence). CDR3 coding DNA: TGTGCCAGCAGTTCCGGGACAGGTTATAGCAATCAGCCCCAGCATTTT. Residues: CASSSGTGYSNQPQHF.

This chain joins TRBV29-1 and TRBJ2-1; possibly TRBD2 for D (5 bases). Trimming cost V 7 bases and J 7 bases, with 8 bases left between them. This CDR3 has 10 residues. CDR1 is SQVTM and CDR2 is ANQGSEA in the germline V gene. DNA of the CDR3: TGCAGCGCTCCGGGGAATGAGCAGTTCTTC. Translated: CSAPGNEQFF.

The CDR3 here is CASSFLRQAYTEAFF. The CDR3 bases are TGTGCCAGCAGCTTCTTAAGACAGGCTTACACTGAAGCTTTCTTT. This chain connects TRBV5-6 to TRBJ1-1; maybe TRBD1 (6 bases). Per the germline V gene, CDR1 is SGHDT and CDR2 is YYEEEE. The CDR3 is 15 residues long. V lost 2 bases and J lost 3, with 14 bases in between.

V usage is TRBV6-5 and J usage is TRBJ1-1, with 8 bases aligning to TRBD1. The CDR3 is 15 residues long. After removal of 6 bases from V and 0 bases from J, the junction contained 6 bases not matched to a gene. Germline V gene data show CDR1 as MNHEY and CDR2 as SVGAGI. The CDR3 DNA sequence: TGTGCCAGCAGACAGGGGGACGCTATGAACACTGAAGCTTTCTTT. It yields the protein CASRQGDAMNTEAFF.